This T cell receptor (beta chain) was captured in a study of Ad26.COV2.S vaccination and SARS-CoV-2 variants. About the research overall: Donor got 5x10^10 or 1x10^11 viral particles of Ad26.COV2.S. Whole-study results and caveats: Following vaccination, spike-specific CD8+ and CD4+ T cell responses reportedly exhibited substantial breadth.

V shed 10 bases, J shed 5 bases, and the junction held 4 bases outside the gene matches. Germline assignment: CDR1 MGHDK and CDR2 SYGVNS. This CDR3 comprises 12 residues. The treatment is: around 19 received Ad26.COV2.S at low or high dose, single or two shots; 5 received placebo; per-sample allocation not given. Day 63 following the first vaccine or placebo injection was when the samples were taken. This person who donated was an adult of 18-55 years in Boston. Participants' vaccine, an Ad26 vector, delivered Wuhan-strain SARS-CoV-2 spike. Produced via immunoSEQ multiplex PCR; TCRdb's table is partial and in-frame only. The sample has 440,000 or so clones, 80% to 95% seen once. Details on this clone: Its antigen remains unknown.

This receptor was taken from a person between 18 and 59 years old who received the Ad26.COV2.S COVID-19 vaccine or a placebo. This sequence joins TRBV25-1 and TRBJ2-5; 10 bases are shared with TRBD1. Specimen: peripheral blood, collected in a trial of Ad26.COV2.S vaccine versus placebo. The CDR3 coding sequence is TGTGCCACGGGACAGGGGCGGGAGACCCAGTACTTC. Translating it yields CATGQGRETQYF.